Shown below are 19 T cell receptor beta chains from a single sample sequenced in a study of cytomegalovirus exposure and HLA in healthy donors. It was with 60 Vbeta and 13 Jbeta primers that the PCR ran. Clones were read by immunoSEQ multiplex PCR, and TCRdb kept only the in-frame ones, dropping some. The specimen's table records about 140,000 clones. Sequenced sample: PBMCs. These receptors came from a young woman in good health and CMV-seronegative.

The V and J genes are TRBV4-2 and TRBJ2-1; 11 positions match TRBD2. The V gene's germline CDR1 is LGHNA and CDR2 YNFKEQ. Unmatched junction bases numbered 3, after V lost 0 bases and J lost 5 bases. The CDR3 is 16 residues long. In DNA form, the CDR3 reads TGTGCCAGCAGCCAAGACCTAGCGGGAGGTGACAATGAGCAGTTCTTC. Its protein is CASSQDLAGGDNEQFF.

V is TRBV5-4 and J is TRBJ2-5, with 11 bases aligning to TRBD1. Germline V lookup: CDR1 SGHNT, CDR2 YYREEE (reference sequence). The CDR3 runs to 17 residues. With 5 bases clipped from V and 1 base from J, the junction kept 10 bases outside the gene matches. CDR3 residues: CASRPGQGASGQETQYF. The CDR3 nucleotides read TGTGCCAGCAGGCCTGGACAGGGGGCATCAGGCCAAGAGACCCAGTACTTC.

The chain uses TRBV4-3 and TRBJ1-1, with D tentatively TRBD1 (5 bases). The V gene's germline CDR1 is LGHNA and CDR2 YSLEER. This CDR3 region has 15 residues. The V end lost 0 bases, the J end lost 3 bases, and 11 bases lay between the germline ends. The chain's CDR3 is CASSQEIARDTEAFF. The CDR3 DNA sequence: TGCGCCAGCAGCCAAGAGATCGCCAGGGACACTGAAGCTTTCTTT.

This CDR3 is CASSASGRNYEQYF. CDR3 nucleotide sequence: TGTGCCAGCAGCGCCAGCGGGAGGAACTACGAGCAGTACTTC. The rearrangement joins TRBV9 to TRBJ2-7; 9 bases fit TRBD2. This CDR3 region has 14 residues. V shed 3 bases, J shed 3 bases, and the junction held 4 bases outside the gene matches. Germline V gene sequence: CDR1 SGDLS, CDR2 YYNGEE. Using reference TRBV9 and TRBJ2-7 for the parts outside the CDR3, the full variable domain is DSGVTQTPKHLITATGQRVTLRCSPRSGDLSVYWYQQSLDQGLQFLIQYYNGEERAKGNILERFSAQQFPDLHSELNLSSLELGDSALYFCASSASGRNYEQYFGPGTRLTVT.

This rearrangement joins TRBV23-1 to TRBJ2-7; a weak D match, TRBD2 (5 bases). TRBV23-1 is an ORF for which the function is uncertain. V was cut by 0 bases and J by 5 bases, with 20 bases left in between. The CDR3 length is 17 residues. The CDR3 DNA follows: TGCGCCAGCAGTCAATCAGGCGAGGCTAGCCGGTCCGACGAGCAGTACTTC. It translates to CASSQSGEASRSDEQYF.

J is TRBJ2-7 and V is TRBV6-1; 14 bases match TRBD2. This CDR3 region has 18 residues. The germline V gene has CDR1 MNHNS and CDR2 SASEGT. Germline trimming cut 4 bases from V and 0 bases from J; bases unmatched to any gene: 8. CDR3 loop: CASSAGLAGAGSSYEQYF. The CDR3 DNA follows: TGTGCCAGCAGTGCGGGACTAGCGGGAGCGGGAAGCTCCTACGAGCAGTACTTC.

This rearrangement joins TRBV11-2 to TRBJ2-7; D might be TRBD2 (6 bases). The CDR3 is made up of 15 amino acids. V shed 4 bases and J shed 4 bases, with 17 bases lying between them. Germline V gene lookup returns CDR1 SGHAT and CDR2 FQNNGV. CDR3 in amino acids: CASSSGLGGAYEQYF. CDR3 bases: TGTGCCAGCAGCTCCGGCCTAGGCGGGGCATACGAGCAGTACTTC.

V gene TRBV5-8 combines with J gene TRBJ1-2; D gene ambiguous. The germline V gene has CDR1 SGHTS and CDR2 YDEGEE. This CDR3 is 13 amino acids long. Trimming removed 3 bases at V and 13 bases at J, with 19 bases between. The CDR3 DNA sequence: TGTGCCAGCAGCTCTAGAGGGTCTCGTGGTCTCACCTTC. It yields the protein CASSSRGSRGLTF.

Worth noting for this clone: The sample carries other DNA sequences with the same CDR3. This sequence joins TRBV29-1 and TRBJ1-1; the D gene is possibly TRBD1 (5 bases). The germline V gene has CDR1 SQVTM and CDR2 ANQGSEA. There are 11 residues in the CDR3. The germline V and J ends were trimmed by 4 bases and 5 bases, with 8 bases remaining between them. The DNA for the CDR3 is TGCAGCGTTGGGGGGGGAACTGAAGCTTTCTTT. This gives the protein CSVGGGTEAFF.

The J gene is TRBJ1-1, the V gene TRBV6-1; 7 bases line up with TRBD1. This CDR3 contains 12 residues. Germline CDR1 and CDR2: MNHNS and SASEGT. J gave up 4 bases and V 6 bases, and 2 bases lay outside the gene matches. This CDR3 is CASSQGGTEAFF. Written as DNA, the CDR3 is TGTGCCAGCAGCCAGGGGGGCACTGAAGCTTTCTTT.

V usage is TRBV9 and J usage is TRBJ1-4; D is ambiguous. V dropped 2 bases and J dropped 8 bases, with 10 bases sitting between them. The germline CDR1 and CDR2 sequences are SGDLS and YYNGEE. This CDR3 is built from 13 residues. The CDR3 is CASSVSLKEKLFF. For the CDR3, the DNA is TGTGCCAGCAGCGTCTCACTTAAGGAAAAACTGTTTTTT.

The chain carries TRBV25-1 and TRBJ1-2; 9 bases are shared with TRBD1. With V trimmed by 3 bases and J by 1 base, 6 bases remained unmatched. The CDR3 consists of 16 residues. The germline gives CDR1 MGHDK, CDR2 SYGVNS. CDR3 DNA: TGTGCCAGCAGTGATCCCCGGACAGGGGTTAACTATGGCTACACCTTC. Translation: CASSDPRTGVNYGYTF.

The genes are TRBV4-3 and TRBJ2-3, with D possibly TRBD1 on 5 matching bases. Germline lookup yields CDR1 LGHNA and CDR2 YSLEER. V gave up 2 bases and J gave up 6 bases, with 12 bases separating them. This CDR3 has 14 residues. CDR3 loop: CASSQPGHQDTQYF. The CDR3 DNA is TGCGCCAGCAGCCAACCCGGACATCAGGATACGCAGTATTTT.

The CDR3 DNA sequence: TGTGCCAGCAGTGTACAGGAAGGGCAGCCCCAGCATTTT. Translated, it gives CASSVQEGQPQHF. This chain uses TRBV6-1 with TRBJ1-5, with D possibly TRBD1 on 5 matching bases. Germline loops: CDR1 MNHNS, CDR2 SASEGT. This CDR3 has 13 amino acids. V lost 4 bases and J 7 bases, leaving 11 bases between the germline ends.

V usage is TRBV5-6 and J usage is TRBJ2-2; D gene unclear. There are 15 residues in the CDR3. V was shortened by 1 base and J by 1 base, with 8 bases between the two germline ends. Looked up from germline, CDR1 is SGHDT and CDR2 is YYEEEE. The CDR3: CASSLLAVNTGELFF. Written as DNA, the CDR3 is TGTGCCAGCAGCTTGTTGGCAGTGAACACCGGGGAGCTGTTTTTT.

This rearrangement joins TRBV7-9 to TRBJ1-4; no definite D call. This CDR3 has 17 residues. Germline V CDR1 and CDR2: SEHNR, FQNEAQ (reference sequence). V was trimmed by 0 bases and J by 3 bases, leaving 14 bases between them. The CDR3 DNA reads as TGTGCCAGCAGCTTAGCGATTCTGGCTGCTTCTAATGAAAAACTGTTTTTT. This codes for CASSLAILAASNEKLFF.

The V call is TRBV7-6, the J call TRBJ2-3; 12 bases fit TRBD2. Trimming took 2 bases from V and 3 from J; bases not matched to a gene: 6. Germline V CDR1 and CDR2: SGHVS, FNYEAQ. The CDR3 has 17 residues. In DNA form, the CDR3 reads TGTGCCAGCAGCTTATTTGCAACTAGCGGGAGGACAGATACGCAGTATTTT. As protein: CASSLFATSGRTDTQYF.

The genes are TRBV18 and TRBJ1-5, with D uncertain. The V gene's germline CDR1 is KGHSH and CDR2 LQKENI. The CDR3 consists of 16 residues. V was clipped by 3 bases and J by 2 bases, with 14 bases between them. Here the CDR3 reads CASSPYNDGGNQPQHF. The CDR3 bases are TGTGCCAGCTCACCTTACAACGACGGGGGCAATCAGCCCCAGCATTTT.

The chain couples TRBV7-6 to TRBJ2-7, with D perhaps matching TRBD1 (6 bases). Trimming stripped 6 bases from V and 5 bases from J, with 14 bases between. This CDR3 region has 13 residues. The germline V gene encodes CDR1 SGHVS and CDR2 FNYEAQ. The chain's CDR3 is CASSHYRVDEQYF. The CDR3 nucleotides are TGTGCCAGCAGTCACTACAGGGTCGACGAGCAGTACTTC.